The clone carrying this T cell receptor (beta chain) occurred many times. The data belong to a study of patients and donors after allogeneic stem cell transplantation. One entry per CDR3 protein, called by TCRdb with MiXCR from the RT-PCR reads. The sample holds approximately 200,000 distinct CDR3 sequences, roughly an eighth seen once. V was cut by 5 bases and J by 9 bases, with 8 bases left in between. This CDR3 contains 11 residues. Germline-derived CDR1 and CDR2 are SGHAT and FQNNGV. The chain is built from TRBV11-2 and TRBJ2-1; D is undetermined. The receptor comes from a human donor who was either an allogeneic HSCT recipient or a stem cell or donor lymphocyte infusion donor (not recorded which). It is not recorded whose cells these are; they may come from a transplant donor. The sample taken for sequencing was blood, either unsorted or a sorted T cell fraction (not recorded which). The CDR3 loop reads CASSPLFEQFF. Written as DNA, the CDR3 is TGTGCCAGCAGCCCACTATTTGAGCAGTTCTTC. Full variable domain (rest looked up from reference TRBV11-2 and TRBJ2-1): EAGVAQSPRYKIIEKRQSVAFWCNPISGHATLYWYQQILGQGPKLLIQFQNNGVVDDSQLPKDRFSAERLKGVDSTLKIQPAKLEDSAVYLCASSPLFEQFFGPGTRLTVL.